This entry lists 16 T cell receptor beta chains sequenced from one sample in a study of patients and donors after allogeneic stem cell transplantation. TCRdb re-derived calls from the RT-PCR reads in MiXCR, one entry per CDR3 protein. The sample consists of 90,000 to 120,000 distinct CDR3 sequences, less than 45% of them appearing once. What was sequenced was blood, either unsorted or a sorted T cell fraction (not recorded which). The receptors derive from a human donor who was either an allogeneic HSCT recipient or a stem cell or donor lymphocyte infusion donor (not recorded which). It is not recorded whose cells these are; they may come from a transplant donor.

The table lists this clonotype with a count of one. The chain links TRBV11-2 to TRBJ2-1; D is undetermined. The CDR3 covers 15 residues. The V end was cut by 0 bases, the J end by 3 bases, with 9 bases between. CDR1 SGHAT and CDR2 FQNNGV come from the germline V gene. The CDR3 loop is CASSLEGGNYNEQFF. As DNA, the CDR3 is TGTGCCAGCAGCTTAGAGGGCGGAAACTACAATGAGCAGTTCTTC.

The genes are TRBV10-3 and TRBJ1-1, with D uncertain. The CDR3 has 14 residues. Trimming took 2 bases from V and 1 from J, leaving 8 bases between them. Germline V gene data show CDR1 as ENHRY and CDR2 as SYGVKD. The CDR3 DNA reads as TGTGCCATCAGTGAGCCGAAGCCGAACACTGAAGCTTTCTTT. Its protein is CAISEPKPNTEAFF.

The chain employs TRBV15 and TRBJ2-3, with a tentative D call TRBD1 (5 bases). The CDR3 extends over 14 amino acids. Germline V gene lookup returns CDR1 LNHNV and CDR2 YYDKDF (reference sequence). V dropped 1 base and J dropped 4 bases, with 9 bases sitting between them. CDR3 residues: CATSRVKGADTQYF. Written as DNA, the CDR3 is TGTGCCACCAGCAGAGTCAAAGGGGCAGATACGCAGTATTTT.

The chain links TRBV5-1 to TRBJ1-3; D unresolved. CDR3 length equals 14 residues. CDR1 is SGHRS, CDR2 YFSETQ, per germline. Trimming took off 0 bases at V and 2 bases at J, with 6 bases between the two ends. The CDR3 region is CASSLGVAGNTIYF. In DNA, the CDR3 is TGCGCCAGCAGCTTGGGGGTGGCTGGAAACACCATATATTTT.

The CDR3 sequence is CSVEQGALEQYF. As DNA, the CDR3 is TGCAGCGTTGAACAGGGGGCACTCGAGCAGTACTTC. V gene TRBV29-1 combines with J gene TRBJ2-7, with 8 bases matching TRBD1. Trimming took 2 bases from V and 6 from J; bases not matched to a gene: 3. The CDR3 loop spans 12 amino acids. Per the germline V gene, CDR1 is SQVTM and CDR2 is ANQGSEA.

This clonotype came up many times. The V gene is TRBV24-1, the J gene TRBJ2-7; D is possibly TRBD1 (5 bases). CDR3 length: 11 amino acids. V lost 4 bases, J lost 12 bases, and 12 bases lay in between. Germline CDR1 and CDR2: KGHDR and SFDVKD. The DNA of the CDR3 is TGTGCCACCAGTGACGGACAAGCCAGGTACTTC. Translating it yields CATSDGQARYF.

This chain joins TRBV20-1 and TRBJ2-1, with D perhaps TRBD2 (6 bases). Trimming took off 3 bases at V and 2 bases at J, with 8 bases between the two ends. The CDR3 covers 13 residues. Germline CDR1 and CDR2: DFQATT and SNEGSKA (reference sequence). The CDR3: CSASGSTYNEQFF. The CDR3 DNA follows: TGCAGTGCTAGCGGGAGCACCTACAATGAGCAGTTCTTC.

A word on this clonotype: No conserved phenylalanine or tryptophan ends this CDR3, so it is likely a read error. The J gene is TRBJ1-1, the V gene TRBV4-2, with unresolved D. CDR1 and CDR2 from the germline V gene are LGHNA and YNFKEQ. The CDR3 has 13 residues. V was pared by 3 bases and J by 5 bases, with 10 bases between. CDR3 bases: TGTGCCAGCAGCCATGGGCGGGGTACTGAAGCTTTCTTG. Residues: CASSHGRGTEAFL.

V gene TRBV7-9 combines with J gene TRBJ2-1, with TRBD1 matching over 10 bases. Germline values: CDR1 SEHNR, CDR2 FQNEAQ (reference sequence). With 5 bases clipped from V and 9 bases from J, the junction kept 4 bases outside the gene matches. CDR3 size: 13 residues. The CDR3 region is CASSQDRGAEQFF. The CDR3 DNA is TGTGCCAGCAGCCAGGACAGGGGGGCTGAGCAGTTCTTC.

This clonotype was seen a handful of times. This chain links TRBV2 with TRBJ1-5; D is ambiguous. Trimming shortened V by 0 bases and J by 6 bases, and 9 bases separated the two germline ends. CDR3 size: 14 residues. Germline loops: CDR1 SNHLY, CDR2 FYNNEI. The CDR3 spells CASSEALRSQPQHF. As DNA, the CDR3 is TGTGCCAGCAGTGAAGCGCTTCGGAGTCAGCCCCAGCATTTT.

The chain is built from TRBV7-2 and TRBJ2-3; D gene unclear. V lost 5 bases to trimming and J lost 0 bases, with 6 bases between them. The CDR3 has 13 amino acids. Per germline, CDR1 SGHTA and CDR2 FQGNSA. CDR3 bases: TGTGCCAGCAGCGAATTAAGCACAGATACGCAGTATTTT. This translates into CASSELSTDTQYF.

V is TRBV5-1 and J is TRBJ1-5, with a weak D call TRBD1 (5 bases). Trimming removed 2 bases at V and 7 bases at J, with 16 bases between. The CDR3 consists of 15 residues. Germline V lookup: CDR1 SGHRS, CDR2 YFSETQ. The DNA of the CDR3 is TGCGCCAGCAGCTTCACCGGGACCTCGGACCAGCCCCAGCATTTT. Its translation is CASSFTGTSDQPQHF.

The chain combines TRBV29-1 with TRBJ2-5; D gene ambiguous. V gave up 1 base and J gave up 2 bases, with 8 bases separating them. Germline CDR1 SQVTM, CDR2 ANQGSEA. The CDR3 contains 13 residues. This chain's CDR3 is CSVEGPRQETQYF. CDR3 sequence (DNA): TGCAGCGTTGAAGGCCCCAGGCAAGAGACCCAGTACTTC.

Only one count was recorded for this clonotype. The chain combines TRBV10-1 with TRBJ1-5; D is uncertain. The V gene lost 6 bases and the J gene lost 1 base, with 1 base spanning the gap. The CDR3 length is 11 residues. Germline loops: CDR1 WNHNN, CDR2 SYGVQD (reference sequence). CDR3 residues: CASRSNQPQHF. The CDR3 DNA follows: TGCGCCAGCAGGAGCAATCAGCCCCAGCATTTT.

The rearrangement uses TRBV24-1 and TRBJ1-2; D possibly corresponds to TRBD1 (6 bases). The CDR3 sequence is 13 residues long. Germline CDR1 and CDR2: KGHDR and SFDVKD. V dropped 6 bases and J dropped 1 base, with 8 bases sitting between them. CDR3 sequence: CATSLDSNYGYTF. CDR3 DNA sequence: TGTGCCACCAGTTTGGACAGTAACTATGGCTACACCTTC.

This clonotype has just a few counts. This rearrangement joins TRBV21-1 to TRBJ2-7; the table's D call TRBD1 went unverified against the DNA. TRBV21-1 is recorded as a pseudogene. The CDR3 contains 14 residues. The chain's CDR3 is CASVSGQEIYEQYF. For the CDR3, the DNA is TGTGCCAGCGTTTCGGGACAGGAGATCTACGAGCAGTACTTC.